This T cell receptor beta chain stems from a study of blood T cells in healthy people across ages. In the study overall: Capture via template switching afforded approximately one barcoded beta molecule per two T cells.

Combining a sample-barcoded 5' primer with a J-beta primer mix, a second PCR ran for 7 to 11 cycles. TCRdb fed the 5' RACE reads into MiXCR, producing one record per CDR3 protein. The top ten clones hold 15% to 25% of a sample with around 800,000 distinct CDR3 sequences, under 45% of them seen once. This clonotype was detected a few times. This receptor was taken from a man aged 55 to 69 in good health. The sequenced sample consisted of blood.

This CDR3 reads CASSLQEEGNEQFF. For the CDR3, the DNA is TGCGCCAGCAGCCTACAGGAGGAAGGGAATGAGCAGTTCTTC. The V gene is TRBV4-1, the J gene TRBJ2-1; D is possibly TRBD1 or TRBD2 (5 bases each). The germline CDR1 and CDR2 sequences are MGHRA and YSYEKL. The CDR3 loop spans 14 amino acids. Trimming pared 4 bases from V and 7 bases from J, leaving 14 bases between.